This TCR beta chain originates from a study of radiation and T cells in renal cell carcinoma. Trimming cost V 6 bases and J 4 bases; bases outside gene matches: 7. The length of the CDR3 is 13 residues. CDR1 is GTSNPN, CDR2 SVGIG, per germline (reference sequence). TCRdb's table, derived via immunoSEQ multiplex PCR, lists solely in-frame clones and lacks some. The repertoire holds about 50,000 clones, with roughly 84% as singletons. The time point: baseline pretreatment blood. The treatment denotes: 15 Gy SBRT to primary tumor, nephrectomy 4 weeks later. The source material was blood, sampled from a patient whose treatment included radiotherapy and nephrectomy. This TCR was recovered from a woman aged 70-85 years with renal cell carcinoma. The chain combines TRBV30 with TRBJ1-2, with 8 positions matching TRBD1. Here the CDR3 DNA reads TGTGCCTGTCTGACAGGGGAAAGCTATGGCTACACCTTC. It codes for CACLTGESYGYTF.